The rows below give T cell receptor beta chains drawn from one sample of a study of spatial heterogeneity in lung cancer. TCRdb recomputed calls from the 5' RACE reads with MiXCR, one row per CDR3 protein. The sample records some 100,000 distinct CDR3 sequences, around 12% being singletons. This specimen consisted of PBMCs, obtained at surgery. Receptors were obtained from a male donor with early-stage non-small cell lung cancer. Both conserved end residues are part of each CDR3. The order of the fields is J gene, clone size, V gene, CDR3 protein. Expanded clones get a size class; other rows say once, few or many, or leave the size out.

TRBJ1-2 | few | TRBV19 | CASTQGIYGYTF
TRBJ2-5 | many | TRBV28 | CASSSQYETQYF
TRBJ2-2 | NA | TRBV20-1 | CSARDKLAATGELFF
TRBJ2-7 | many | TRBV29-1 | CSVGRDYEQYF
TRBJ1-2 | many | TRBV20-1 | CSAEILLTGATKQGYTF
TRBJ2-7 | NA | TRBV28 | CATGRDRGYEQYF
TRBJ1-4 | NA | TRBV12-3/TRBV12-4 | CASRRTQLLNEKLFF
TRBJ2-5 | few | TRBV7-2 | CASSLLGQETQYF
TRBJ2-1 | few | TRBV4-1 | CASRTGGSSDNEQFF
TRBJ2-1 | few | TRBV20-1 | CSASPRYSYNEQFF
TRBJ2-1 | few | TRBV7-2 | CASSRGASSYNEQFF
TRBJ1-5 | NA | TRBV19 | CASSTGDGLYQPQHF
TRBJ1-6 | many | TRBV28 | CASRSQLRPPNPNSPLHF
TRBJ1-1 | few | TRBV5-1 | CASSRRQGDTEAFF
TRBJ2-1 | few | TRBV20-1 | CSARASNEQFF
TRBJ1-2 | many | TRBV4-1 | CASSQQTGGGYGYTF
TRBJ2-3 | NA | TRBV20-1 | CSATLLAGRVADTQYF
TRBJ1-1 | NA | TRBV6-5 | CASSNRVQAFF
TRBJ1-1 | many | TRBV29-1 | CSGRIAEEAFF
TRBJ1-3 | few | TRBV6-1 | CASSEEAWGYSGNTIYF
TRBJ1-1 | few | TRBV6-5 | CASTLTSAGTEAFF
TRBJ2-7 | many | TRBV18 | CASSSGARAREQYF
TRBJ1-1 | NA | TRBV7-9 | CASSPFGTPNTEAFF
TRBJ2-1 | many | TRBV11-2 | CASSSLGLRSYEQFF
TRBJ2-3 | NA | TRBV20-1 | CSAKGRVWTDTQYF
TRBJ1-4 | NA | TRBV6-8 | CASSYSYVGQEATNEKLFF